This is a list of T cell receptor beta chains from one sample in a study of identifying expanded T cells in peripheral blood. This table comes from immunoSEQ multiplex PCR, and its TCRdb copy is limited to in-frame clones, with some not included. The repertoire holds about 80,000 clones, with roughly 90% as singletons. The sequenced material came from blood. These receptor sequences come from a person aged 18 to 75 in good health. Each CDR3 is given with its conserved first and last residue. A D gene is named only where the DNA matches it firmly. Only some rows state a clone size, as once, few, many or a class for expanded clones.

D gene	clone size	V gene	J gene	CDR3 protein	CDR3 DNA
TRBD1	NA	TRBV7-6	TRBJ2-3	CASSRPGTGGYTDTQYF	TGTGCCAGCAGCCGACCCGGGACAGGGGGATACACAGATACGCAGTATTTT
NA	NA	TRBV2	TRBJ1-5	CASRDGPPNNQPQHF	TGTGCCAGCAGGGACGGACCGCCGAACAATCAGCCCCAGCATTTT
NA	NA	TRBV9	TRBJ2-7	CASSVDRGTPYEQYF	TGTGCCAGCAGCGTAGATCGCGGGACACCCTACGAGCAGTACTTC
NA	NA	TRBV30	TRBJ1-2	CAGDSSYGYTF	TGTGCCGGCGACAGCTCCTATGGCTACACCTTC
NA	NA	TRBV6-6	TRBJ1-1	CASGGNTEAFF	TGTGCCAGCGGGGGGAACACTGAAGCTTTCTTT
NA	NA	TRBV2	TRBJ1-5	CASSESGQSNQPQHF	TGTGCCAGCAGTGAAAGCGGTCAGAGCAATCAGCCCCAGCATTTT
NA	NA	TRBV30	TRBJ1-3	CAWKVGNSGNTIYF	TGTGCCTGGAAGGTCGGCAACTCTGGAAACACCATATATTTT
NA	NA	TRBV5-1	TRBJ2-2	CASSESALSTGELFF	TGCGCCAGCAGCGAGTCGGCCCTGAGCACCGGGGAGCTGTTTTTT
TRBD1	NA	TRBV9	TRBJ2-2	CASSVGGQGIYTGELFF	TGTGCCAGCAGCGTAGGTGGACAGGGTATTTATACCGGGGAGCTGTTTTTT
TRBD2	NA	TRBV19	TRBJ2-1	CASSRTSGSSYNEQFF	TGTGCCAGTAGCCGGACTAGCGGGAGCTCCTACAATGAGCAGTTCTTC
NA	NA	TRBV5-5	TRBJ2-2	CASSLGLRDNGELFF	TGTGCCAGCAGCTTGGGGTTGAGGGATAACGGGGAGCTGTTTTTT
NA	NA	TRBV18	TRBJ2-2	CASSLKGGQNTGELFF	TGTGCCAGCTCACTTAAGGGGGGCCAGAACACCGGGGAGCTGTTTTTT
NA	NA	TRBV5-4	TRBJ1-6	CASSLVGGAAGNSPLHF	TGTGCCAGCAGCTTGGTGGGTGGGGCAGCAGGAAATTCACCCCTCCACTTT
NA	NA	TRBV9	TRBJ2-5	CASSAGTPRETQYF	TGTGCCAGCAGCGCAGGGACCCCCAGGGAGACCCAGTACTTC
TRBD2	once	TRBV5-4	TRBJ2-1	CASSSSGGLYNEQFF	TGTGCCAGCAGCTCCAGCGGGGGGCTCTACAATGAGCAGTTCTTC
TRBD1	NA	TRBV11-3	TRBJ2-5	CASSLGTGGRGTQYF	TGTGCCAGCAGCTTAGGGACAGGGGGCCGTGGGACCCAGTACTTC
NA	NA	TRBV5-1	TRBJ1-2	CASSLDRNYGYTF	TGCGCCAGCAGCTTGGACAGGAACTATGGCTACACCTTC
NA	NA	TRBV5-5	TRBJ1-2	CASSLAPGRGTYGYTF	TGTGCCAGCAGCTTGGCCCCCGGGCGGGGTACCTATGGCTACACCTTC
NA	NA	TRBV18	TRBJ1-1	CASSPRGENTEAFF	TGTGCCAGCTCACCACGGGGAGAGAACACTGAAGCTTTCTTT
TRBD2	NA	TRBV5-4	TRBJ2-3	CASSFREGETDTQYF	TGTGCCAGCAGCTTCCGGGAGGGGGAAACAGATACGCAGTATTTT
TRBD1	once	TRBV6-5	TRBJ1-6	CASSYRDRGNSPLHF	TGTGCCAGCAGTTACCGGGACAGGGGCAATTCACCCCTCCACTTT
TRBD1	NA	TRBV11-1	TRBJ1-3	CASSNDRVGNTIYF	TGTGCCAGCAGCAACGACAGGGTTGGAAACACCATATATTTT
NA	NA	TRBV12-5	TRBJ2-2	CASGNRELLIGELFF	TGTGCTAGTGGCAACAGGGAACTGCTTATCGGGGAGCTGTTTTTT
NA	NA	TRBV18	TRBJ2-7	CASSPYRGGGEQYF	TGTGCCAGCTCCCCCTACAGGGGCGGGGGGGAGCAGTACTTC
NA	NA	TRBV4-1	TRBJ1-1	CASSQNTAQNTEAFF	TGCGCCAGCAGCCAAAATACTGCGCAAAACACTGAAGCTTTCTTT
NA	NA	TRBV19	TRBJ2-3	CASMRTGGTADTQYF	TGTGCCAGTATGCGGACTGGGGGAACGGCAGATACGCAGTATTTT
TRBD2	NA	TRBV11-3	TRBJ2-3	CASSGGLAGTSHSTDTQYF	TGTGCCAGCAGCGGTGGACTAGCGGGGACCTCCCATAGCACAGATACGCAGTATTTT
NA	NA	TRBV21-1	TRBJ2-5	CASSSVLRARAPLGAQYF	NA
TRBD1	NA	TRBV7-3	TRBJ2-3	CASSQTGGATDTQYF	TGTGCCAGCAGTCAAACAGGGGGCGCCACAGATACGCAGTATTTT
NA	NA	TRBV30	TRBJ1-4	CAWSRGFNEKLFF	TGTGCCTGGAGCCGGGGCTTTAATGAAAAACTGTTTTTT
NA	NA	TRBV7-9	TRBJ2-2	CASSKSPFTGTRNTGELFF	TGTGCCAGCAGCAAAAGCCCATTTACCGGGACTCGAAACACCGGGGAGCTGTTTTTT
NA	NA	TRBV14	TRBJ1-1	CASSQVPGALNTEAFF	TGTGCCAGCAGCCAAGTACCGGGGGCGCTTAACACTGAAGCTTTCTTT
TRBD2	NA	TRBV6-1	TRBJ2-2	CASSERASGSTGGELFF	TGTGCCAGCAGTGAACGGGCTAGCGGGAGTACCGGCGGGGAGCTGTTTTTT
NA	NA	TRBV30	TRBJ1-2	CAWTPAGYGYTF	TGTGCCTGGACCCCGGCGGGCTATGGCTACACCTTC
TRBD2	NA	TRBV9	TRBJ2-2	CASSALPGLGDTGELFF	TGTGCCAGCAGCGCTCTTCCGGGACTAGGGGACACCGGGGAGCTGTTTTTT
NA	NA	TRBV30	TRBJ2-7	CAWSDPPSYEQYF	TGTGCCTGGAGTGATCCACCCTCCTACGAGCAGTACTTC
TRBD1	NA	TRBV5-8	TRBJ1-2	CASSERGLGYTF	TGTGCCAGCAGCGAGAGGGGGCTTGGCTACACCTTC
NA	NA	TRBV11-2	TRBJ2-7	CASSPQQGGYYEQYF	TGTGCCAGCAGCCCACAACAGGGTGGCTACTACGAGCAGTACTTC